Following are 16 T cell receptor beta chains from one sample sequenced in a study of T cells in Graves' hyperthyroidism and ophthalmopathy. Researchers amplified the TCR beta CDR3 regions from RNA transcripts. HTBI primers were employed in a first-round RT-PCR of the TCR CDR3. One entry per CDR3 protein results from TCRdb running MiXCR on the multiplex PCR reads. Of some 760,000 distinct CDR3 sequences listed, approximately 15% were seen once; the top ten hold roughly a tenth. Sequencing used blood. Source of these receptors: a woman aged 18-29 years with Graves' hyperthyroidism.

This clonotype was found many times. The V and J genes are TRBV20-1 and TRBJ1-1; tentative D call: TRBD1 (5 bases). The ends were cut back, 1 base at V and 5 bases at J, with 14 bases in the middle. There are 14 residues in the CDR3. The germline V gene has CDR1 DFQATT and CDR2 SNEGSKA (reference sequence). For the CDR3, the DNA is TGCAGTGCTAGAGTGGCCGGGGCCTCAACTGAAGCTTTCTTT. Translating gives CSARVAGASTEAFF.

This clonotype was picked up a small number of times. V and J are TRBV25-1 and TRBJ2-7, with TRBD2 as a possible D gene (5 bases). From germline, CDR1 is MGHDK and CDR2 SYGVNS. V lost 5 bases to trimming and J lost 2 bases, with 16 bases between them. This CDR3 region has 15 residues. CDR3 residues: CASSTSGSGAYEQYF. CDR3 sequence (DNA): TGTGCCAGCAGTACCTCGGGGAGTGGGGCCTACGAGCAGTACTTC.

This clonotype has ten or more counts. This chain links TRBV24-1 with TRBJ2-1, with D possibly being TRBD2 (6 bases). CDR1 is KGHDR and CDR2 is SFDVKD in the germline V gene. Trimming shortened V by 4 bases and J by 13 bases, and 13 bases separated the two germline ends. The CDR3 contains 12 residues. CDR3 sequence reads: CATSDRSGTQFF. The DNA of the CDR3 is TGTGCCACCAGTGACCGGTCCGGGACTCAGTTCTTC.

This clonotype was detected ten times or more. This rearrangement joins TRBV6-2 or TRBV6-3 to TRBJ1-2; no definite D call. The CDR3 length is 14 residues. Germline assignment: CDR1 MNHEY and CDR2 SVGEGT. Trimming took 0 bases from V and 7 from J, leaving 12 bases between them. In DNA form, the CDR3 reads TGTGCCAGCAGTTACTCCCGGAGTTTTGCTGGCTACACCTTC. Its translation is CASSYSRSFAGYTF.

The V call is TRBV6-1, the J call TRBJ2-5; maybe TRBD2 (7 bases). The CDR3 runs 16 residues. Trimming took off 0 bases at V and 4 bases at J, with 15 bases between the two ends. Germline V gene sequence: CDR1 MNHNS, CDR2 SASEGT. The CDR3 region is CASSEAGGGRGETQYF. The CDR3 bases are TGTGCCAGCAGTGAAGCGGGAGGGGGGCGCGGAGAGACCCAGTACTTC.

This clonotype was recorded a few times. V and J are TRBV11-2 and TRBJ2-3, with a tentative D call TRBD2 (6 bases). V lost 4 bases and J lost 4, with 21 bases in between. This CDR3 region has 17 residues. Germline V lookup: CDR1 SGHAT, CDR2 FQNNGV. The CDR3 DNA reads TGTGCCAGCAGCTGGAGTCGGGGGACTTCATTCGCAGATACGCAGTATTTT. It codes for CASSWSRGTSFADTQYF.

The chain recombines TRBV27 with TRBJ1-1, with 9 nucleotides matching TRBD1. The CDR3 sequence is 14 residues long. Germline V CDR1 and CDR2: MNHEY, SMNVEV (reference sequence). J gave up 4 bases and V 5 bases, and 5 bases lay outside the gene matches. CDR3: CASSPAGQGTEAFF. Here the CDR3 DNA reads TGTGCCAGCAGTCCGGCGGGACAGGGCACTGAAGCTTTCTTT.

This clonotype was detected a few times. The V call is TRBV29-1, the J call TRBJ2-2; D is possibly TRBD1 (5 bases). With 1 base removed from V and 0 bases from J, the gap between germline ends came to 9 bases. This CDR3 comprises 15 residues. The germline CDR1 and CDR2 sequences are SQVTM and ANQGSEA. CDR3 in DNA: TGCAGCGTTGAAGGGCAGGGATCGAACACCGGGGAGCTGTTTTTT. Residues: CSVEGQGSNTGELFF.

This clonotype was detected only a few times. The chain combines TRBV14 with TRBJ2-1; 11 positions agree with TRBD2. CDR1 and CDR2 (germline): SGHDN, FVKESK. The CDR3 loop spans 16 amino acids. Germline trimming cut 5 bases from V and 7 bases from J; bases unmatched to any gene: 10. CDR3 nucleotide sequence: TGTGCCAGCAGCGGAACACTAGCGGGAGTTTGGAATGAGCAGTTCTTC. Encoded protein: CASSGTLAGVWNEQFF.

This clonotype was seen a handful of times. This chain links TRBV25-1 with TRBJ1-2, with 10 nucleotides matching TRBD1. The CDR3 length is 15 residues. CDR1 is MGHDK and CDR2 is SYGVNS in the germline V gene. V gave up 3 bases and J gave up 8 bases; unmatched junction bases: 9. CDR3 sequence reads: CASSDKGQGGSGYTF. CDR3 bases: TGTGCCAGCAGTGACAAAGGACAGGGGGGGTCGGGCTACACCTTC.

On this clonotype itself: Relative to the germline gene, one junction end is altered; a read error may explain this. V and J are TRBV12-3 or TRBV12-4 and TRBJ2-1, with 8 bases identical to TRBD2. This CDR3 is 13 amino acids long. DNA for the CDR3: TGTGCCAGCAGTTCCACCCCGGGACTAGAGCGGTTCTTC. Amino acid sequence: CASSSTPGLERFF.

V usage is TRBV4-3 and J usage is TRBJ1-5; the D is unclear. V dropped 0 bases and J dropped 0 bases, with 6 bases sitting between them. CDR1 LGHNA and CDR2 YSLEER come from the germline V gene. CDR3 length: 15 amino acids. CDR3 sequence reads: CASSQDLSSNQPQHF. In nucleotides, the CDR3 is TGCGCCAGCAGCCAAGATTTAAGTAGCAATCAGCCCCAGCATTTT.

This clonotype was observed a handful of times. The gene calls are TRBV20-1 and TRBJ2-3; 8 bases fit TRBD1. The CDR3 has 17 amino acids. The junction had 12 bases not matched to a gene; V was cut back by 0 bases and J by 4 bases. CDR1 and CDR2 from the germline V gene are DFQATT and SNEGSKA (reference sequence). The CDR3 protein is CSARDPRRQGSSDTQYF. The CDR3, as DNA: TGCAGTGCTAGAGACCCCCGTCGACAGGGGTCTTCAGATACGCAGTATTTT.

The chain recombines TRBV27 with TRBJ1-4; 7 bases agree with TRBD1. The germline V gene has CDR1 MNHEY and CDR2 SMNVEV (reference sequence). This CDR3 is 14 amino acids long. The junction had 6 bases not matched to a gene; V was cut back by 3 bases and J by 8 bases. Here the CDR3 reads CASSFRGVYEKLFF. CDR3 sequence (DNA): TGTGCCAGCAGTTTCAGGGGGGTATACGAAAAACTGTTTTTT.

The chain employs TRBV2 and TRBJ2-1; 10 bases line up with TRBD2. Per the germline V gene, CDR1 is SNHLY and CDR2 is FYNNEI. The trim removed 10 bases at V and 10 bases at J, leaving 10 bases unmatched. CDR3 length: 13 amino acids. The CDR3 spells CAKIAGGSGEQFF. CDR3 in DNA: TGTGCCAAAATAGCGGGAGGTTCGGGGGAGCAGTTCTTC.

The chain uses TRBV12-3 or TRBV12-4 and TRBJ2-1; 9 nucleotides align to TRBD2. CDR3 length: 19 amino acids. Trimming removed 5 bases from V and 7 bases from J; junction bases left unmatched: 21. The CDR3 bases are TGTGCCAGCAGTGCCCCCTGGCGGGAGGGCTTATTTGGGGGAAATGAGCAGTTCTTC. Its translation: CASSAPWREGLFGGNEQFF.